The 9 T cell receptor beta chains below were found in one sample sequenced in a study of early T cells in non-severe SARS-CoV-2 infection. TCRdb reprocessed the 5' RACE reads with MiXCR, giving one entry per CDR3 protein. The table includes tens of thousands of distinct CDR3 sequences, 5.6% detected once. Sequencing was performed on whole blood. The receptors derive from an adult who was a healthcare worker with PCR-confirmed SARS-CoV-2 infection or an uninfected control (not recorded which).

In its sample, this clonotype was seen a few times. The V and J genes are TRBV27 and TRBJ2-7, with D maybe TRBD2 (5 bases). Germline values: CDR1 MNHEY, CDR2 SMNVEV (reference sequence). The CDR3 has 13 residues. V lost 8 bases and J lost 0, with 11 bases in between. CDR3 coding DNA: TGTGCCAGCTTCCGAGGGAGCTCCTACGAGCAGTACTTC. This gives the protein CASFRGSSYEQYF.

The chain uses TRBV2 and TRBJ1-2; D not resolved. The CDR3 is 11 residues long. Looked up from germline, CDR1 is SNHLY and CDR2 is FYNNEI. Trimming took off 3 bases at V and 4 bases at J, with 3 bases between the two ends. The CDR3 region has the DNA TGTGCCAGCAGTGATGTCTATGGCTACACCTTC. It codes for CASSDVYGYTF.

This clonotype has at least ten counts. This chain connects TRBV7-2 to TRBJ2-3; D not certain. V was clipped by 1 base and J by 6 bases, with 11 bases between them. The CDR3 loop spans 14 amino acids. The germline V gene has CDR1 SGHTA and CDR2 FQGNSA. The CDR3, as DNA: TGTGCCAGCAGCTTAGGGGTGGGATGGGATACGCAGTATTTT. This translates into CASSLGVGWDTQYF. The full variable domain, rest sourced from reference TRBV7-2 and TRBJ2-3, is GAGVSQSPSNKVTEKGKDVELRCDPISGHTALYWYRQSLGQGLEFLIYFQGNSAPDKSGLPSDRFSAERTGGSVSTLTIQRTQQEDSAVYLCASSLGVGWDTQYFGPGTRLTVL.

The chain employs TRBV24-1 and TRBJ1-2, with a tentative D call TRBD1 (5 bases). The CDR3 consists of 13 residues. Trimming left V 0 bases short and J 12 bases short, with 13 bases between. Looked up from germline, CDR1 is KGHDR and CDR2 is SFDVKD. DNA of the CDR3: TGTGCCACCAGTGATTTGCGTAGGGGAGGCCACACCTTC. It yields the protein CATSDLRRGGHTF.

In this sample, this clonotype turned up many times. The chain's CDR3 is CASSFSGRAGGEQFF. For the CDR3, the DNA is TGTGCCAGCAGCTTTAGCGGGAGGGCCGGAGGTGAGCAGTTCTTC. The V gene is TRBV6-2 or TRBV6-3, the J gene TRBJ2-1, with 11 bases matching TRBD2. In germline, CDR1 is MNHEY, CDR2 SVGEGT. V lost 6 bases and J lost 9; bases outside the gene matches: 10. The CDR3 runs 15 residues.

This clonotype was counted many times. The genes are TRBV20-1 and TRBJ2-7; TRBD2 matches at 9 bases. CDR1 and CDR2 (germline): DFQATT, SNEGSKA (reference sequence). With 0 bases clipped from V and 4 bases from J, the junction kept 7 bases outside the gene matches. The CDR3 runs to 15 residues. CDR3 in DNA: TGCAGTGCTAGAGATATTAGCGGGAGCGGGTACGAGCAGTACTTC. The encoded protein is CSARDISGSGYEQYF.

This clonotype was detected only a few times. The gene calls are TRBV5-4 and TRBJ2-3; D gene unclear. The germline CDR1 and CDR2 sequences are SGHNT and YYREEE (reference sequence). The CDR3 spans 14 residues. The germline V and J ends were trimmed by 0 bases and 0 bases, with 5 bases remaining between them. The CDR3 sequence: CASSLVRSTDTQYF. The CDR3 coding sequence is TGTGCCAGCAGCTTGGTACGGAGCACAGATACGCAGTATTTT.

This clonotype was observed at least ten times. This chain joins TRBV5-1 and TRBJ2-5; no clear D. With 6 bases removed from V and 2 bases from J, the gap between germline ends came to 11 bases. Per germline, CDR1 SGHRS and CDR2 YFSETQ. This CDR3 contains 13 residues. The CDR3 region has the DNA TGCGCCAGCACCGTACCCCCTCAAGAGACCCAGTACTTC. Its protein product is CASTVPPQETQYF.

This clonotype was seen ten or more times. This chain uses TRBV12-3 or TRBV12-4 with TRBJ1-4, with D hard to call. V was cut by 3 bases and J by 8 bases, with 10 bases left in between. The CDR3 consists of 13 residues. As DNA, the CDR3 is TGTGCCAGCAGTTTCGATATCCGGGAAAAACTGTTTTTT. Amino acid sequence: CASSFDIREKLFF.